Below, 11 T cell receptor beta chains from the same sample are listed, as sequenced in a study of T cells after yellow fever vaccination. Using its own MiXCR run on the 5' RACE reads, TCRdb lists one record per CDR3 protein. The top ten hold roughly an eighth of the sample, which has around 550,000 distinct CDR3 sequences, about a fifth seen once. Sequences were derived from PBMCs, sampled 15 days after the yellow fever booster vaccination. The receptors shown here come from a man aged 25 to 40 who received the YFV17D yellow fever vaccine.

In this sample, this clonotype turned up many times. The rearrangement links TRBV5-1 to TRBJ2-1, with D possibly matching TRBD2 (5 bases). Germline CDR1 SGHRS, CDR2 YFSETQ. This CDR3 is built from 15 residues. V was trimmed by 0 bases and J by 5 bases, leaving 12 bases between them. CDR3 in amino acids: CASSLEGGPNNEQFF. CDR3 DNA sequence: TGCGCCAGCAGCTTGGAGGGCGGGCCAAACAATGAGCAGTTCTTC.

This clonotype appeared a few times. The chain recombines TRBV20-1 with TRBJ2-3; D may match TRBD1 or TRBD2 (5 bases each). CDR3 size: 13 residues. CDR1 and CDR2 from the germline V gene are DFQATT and SNEGSKA (reference sequence). The germline V and J ends were trimmed by 2 bases and 6 bases, with 12 bases remaining between them. The CDR3 region is CSARPPGADTQYF. Here the CDR3 DNA reads TGCAGTGCTAGACCACCCGGGGCGGATACGCAGTATTTT.

The V and J genes are TRBV7-9 and TRBJ2-1, with D uncertain. Trimming cost V 1 base and J 12 bases, with 10 bases left between them. This CDR3 comprises 12 residues. The germline CDR1 and CDR2 sequences are SEHNR and FQNEAQ (reference sequence). Here the CDR3 DNA reads TGTGCCAGCAGCTTAGAAGGAATAGGGCAGTTCTTC. Protein: CASSLEGIGQFF.

The chain couples TRBV28 to TRBJ1-6; a possible D gene is TRBD1 (5 bases). Trimming shortened V by 8 bases and J by 0 bases, and 17 bases separated the two germline ends. The germline V gene encodes CDR1 MDHEN and CDR2 SYDVKM. The CDR3 totals 17 residues. CDR3 in amino acids: CASRHRKGSSYNSPLHF. The CDR3 bases are TGTGCCAGCCGACACCGCAAGGGGAGCTCCTATAATTCACCCCTCCACTTT.

The chain uses TRBV5-1 and TRBJ2-1; D could derive from TRBD1 or TRBD2 (5 bases each). With 2 bases removed from V and 0 bases from J, the gap between germline ends came to 12 bases. The CDR3 consists of 16 residues. CDR1 is SGHRS, CDR2 YFSETQ, per germline. CDR3 sequence (DNA): TGCGCCAGCAGCTTCTTGTCGGGACCCTCCTACAATGAGCAGTTCTTC. Amino acids: CASSFLSGPSYNEQFF.

The table lists this clonotype with a few counts. The chain employs TRBV29-1 and TRBJ2-1, with D perhaps TRBD1 or TRBD2 (5 bases each). Between the trimmed V and J ends, which lost 5 bases and 6 bases, there was a span of 14 bases. Germline V gene data show CDR1 as SQVTM and CDR2 as ANQGSEA. This CDR3 has 13 amino acids. CDR3: CSVHPGQPNEQFF. The CDR3 DNA reads TGCAGCGTTCACCCGGGGCAGCCCAATGAGCAGTTCTTC.

The chain couples TRBV5-6 to TRBJ2-3; D unresolved. CDR3 length: 14 amino acids. Germline CDR1 SGHDT, CDR2 YYEEEE. Trimming took 5 bases from V and 1 from J, leaving 11 bases between them. The CDR3 nucleotides are TGTGCCAGCAGAAGTATACGCGGCACAGATACGCAGTATTTT. Translation gives CASRSIRGTDTQYF.

Only a few counts were recorded for this clonotype. V gene TRBV20-1 combines with J gene TRBJ1-2; D is ambiguous. The CDR3 is 12 residues long. V was shortened by 3 bases and J by 6 bases, with 11 bases between the two germline ends. The germline gives CDR1 DFQATT, CDR2 SNEGSKA (reference sequence). As DNA, the CDR3 is TGCAGTGCTAGCGGGCGGGAAGATGGCTACACCTTC. This translates into CSASGREDGYTF.

There are a few counts of this clonotype. V is TRBV10-2 and J is TRBJ1-2, with no clear D. Trimming took 2 bases from V and 8 from J, leaving 9 bases between them. This CDR3 has 12 amino acids. The germline CDR1 and CDR2 sequences are WSHSY and SAAADI. Written as DNA, the CDR3 is TGCGCCAGCAGTGAGCCTGACAAGGGCTACACCTTC. Amino acids: CASSEPDKGYTF.

The chain employs TRBV6-2 or TRBV6-3 and TRBJ2-1; D unclear. Germline values: CDR1 MNHEY, CDR2 SVGEGT. Trimming stripped 9 bases from V and 3 bases from J, with 12 bases between. This CDR3 contains 13 residues. The CDR3 sequence is CASLLDLYNEQFF. The CDR3 DNA is TGTGCCAGTCTCCTGGACCTCTACAATGAGCAGTTCTTC.

CDR3 nucleotide sequence: TGTGCCAGCAGCCATTATGGTGAGCAGTTCTTC. Encoded protein: CASSHYGEQFF. V gene TRBV3-1 combines with J gene TRBJ2-1; D remains ambiguous. CDR3 length equals 11 residues. Germline V lookup: CDR1 LGHDT, CDR2 YNNKEL (reference sequence). Trimming removed 3 bases from V and 9 bases from J, with 6 bases in between.